The entry that follows covers one TCR beta chain sequence. No antigen is known for it. The sample belongs to a study of EBV T-cell therapy then PD-1 blockade in nasopharyngeal carcinoma. The treatment is: AdE1-LMPpoly-expanded autologous EBV-specific T-cell therapy followed by anti-PD-1 nivolumab. The CDR3 has 13 residues. Trimming left V 3 bases short and J 5 bases short, with 8 bases between. Per germline, CDR1 MGHRA and CDR2 YSYEKL. Generated by immunoSEQ multiplex PCR, the TCRdb table keeps only in-frame clones and is missing some. The sample gives roughly 22,000 clones, 70% to 85% of which show up once; 24% is in the top ten.

Sequences were derived from CD8+ T cells from blood, sampled at day -245 from a patient whose treatment included autologous EBV-specific T cells and nivolumab. The J gene is TRBJ1-5, the V gene TRBV4-1; no firm D call. This receptor was identified in a man in his forties with nasopharyngeal carcinoma. The CDR3 nucleotides are TGCGCCAGCAGCCATATCAAGGATCAGCCCCAGCATTTT. It translates to CASSHIKDQPQHF.